The T cell receptor (beta chain) described here comes from a study of blood T cell repertoires in COVID-19. As for the study in general: The analysed material was cDNA or gDNA that came from T cells, B-cell-depleted T cells, or PBMCs.

Germline V gives CDR1 SGHTA, CDR2 FQGNSA. The junction had 11 bases not matched to a gene; V was cut back by 4 bases and J by 2 bases. The CDR3 contains 17 residues. Under the authors' procedure: Scientists estimated how many nucleated cells there were by amplifying reference gene primers. TCRdb's copy holds only in-frame clones and misses some; the assay was immunoSEQ multiplex PCR. Clone size and the V and J calls come from that table; the DNA yielded D and trimming. The repertoire has roughly 180,000 clones, roughly four fifths of them found once; the top ten carry more than 4.5%. Sample: peripheral blood. This receptor was obtained from a young woman with acute or convalescent COVID-19. The chain uses TRBV7-2 and TRBJ1-2; 9 bases are a match to TRBD1. CDR3 sequence (DNA): TGTGCCAGCAGCTACTGGGACAGGGTAAGGCTGAACTATGGCTACACCTTC. Its translation: CASSYWDRVRLNYGYTF.